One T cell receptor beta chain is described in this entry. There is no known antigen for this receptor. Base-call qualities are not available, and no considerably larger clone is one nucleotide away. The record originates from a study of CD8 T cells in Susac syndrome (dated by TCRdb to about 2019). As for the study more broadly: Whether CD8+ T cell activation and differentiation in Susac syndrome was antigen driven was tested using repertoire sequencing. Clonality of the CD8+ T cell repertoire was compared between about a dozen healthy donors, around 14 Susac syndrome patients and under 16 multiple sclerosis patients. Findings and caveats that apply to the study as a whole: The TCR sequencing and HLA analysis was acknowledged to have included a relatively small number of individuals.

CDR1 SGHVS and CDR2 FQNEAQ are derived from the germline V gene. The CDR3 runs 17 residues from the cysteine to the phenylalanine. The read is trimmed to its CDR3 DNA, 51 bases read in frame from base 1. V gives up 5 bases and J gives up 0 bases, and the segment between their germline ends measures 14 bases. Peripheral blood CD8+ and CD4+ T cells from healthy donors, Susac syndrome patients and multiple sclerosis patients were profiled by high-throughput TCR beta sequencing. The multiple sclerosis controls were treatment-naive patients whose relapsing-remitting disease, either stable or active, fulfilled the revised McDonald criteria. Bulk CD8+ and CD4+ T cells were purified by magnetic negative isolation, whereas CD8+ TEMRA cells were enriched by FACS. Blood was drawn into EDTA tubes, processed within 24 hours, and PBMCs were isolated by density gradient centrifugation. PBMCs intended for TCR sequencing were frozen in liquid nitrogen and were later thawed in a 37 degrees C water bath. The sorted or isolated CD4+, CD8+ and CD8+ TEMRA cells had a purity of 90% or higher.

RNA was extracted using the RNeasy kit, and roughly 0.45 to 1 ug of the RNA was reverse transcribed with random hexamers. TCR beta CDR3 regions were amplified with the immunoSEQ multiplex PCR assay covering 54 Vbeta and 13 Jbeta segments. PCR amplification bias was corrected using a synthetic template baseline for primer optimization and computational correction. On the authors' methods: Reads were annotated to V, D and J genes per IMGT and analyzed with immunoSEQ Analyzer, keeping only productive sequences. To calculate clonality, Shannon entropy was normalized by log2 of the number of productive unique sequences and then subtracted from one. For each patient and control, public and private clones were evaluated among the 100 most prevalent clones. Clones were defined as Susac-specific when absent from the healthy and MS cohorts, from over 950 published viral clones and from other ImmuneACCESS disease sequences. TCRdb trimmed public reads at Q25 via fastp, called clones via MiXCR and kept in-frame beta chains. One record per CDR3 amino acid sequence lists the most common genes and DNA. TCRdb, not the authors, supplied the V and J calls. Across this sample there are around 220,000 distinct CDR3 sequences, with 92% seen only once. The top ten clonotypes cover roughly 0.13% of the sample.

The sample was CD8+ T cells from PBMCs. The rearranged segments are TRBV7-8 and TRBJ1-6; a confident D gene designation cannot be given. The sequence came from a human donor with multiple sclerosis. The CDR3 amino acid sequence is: CASSPGFVGSYNSPLHF. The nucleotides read TGTGCCAGCAGCCCGGGGTTTGTGGGCTCCTATAATTCACCCCTCCACTTT.